One sample yielded the 4 T cell receptor beta chains listed below, sequenced in a study of cytomegalovirus exposure and HLA in healthy donors. With 60 Vbeta and 13 Jbeta primers, the PCR was carried out. The table came from immunoSEQ multiplex PCR; TCRdb's copy has only in-frame clones and leaves some out. This repertoire shows 200,000 to 250,000 clones, about 84% found once; its top ten account for 1.3%. Sequenced material: PBMCs. Every receptor here comes from a human donor in good health.

The chain links TRBV19 to TRBJ2-7, with 9 nucleotides matching TRBD2. V shed 10 bases, J shed 2 bases, and the junction held 12 bases outside the gene matches. Germline CDR1 reads LNHDA; CDR2 reads SQIVND (reference sequence). There are 15 residues in the CDR3. CDR3 in amino acids: CATQTGSSGTYEQYF. The CDR3 coding sequence is TGTGCCACCCAAACCGGGTCTAGCGGGACCTACGAGCAGTACTTC. The full variable domain, rest sourced from reference TRBV19 and TRBJ2-7, is DGGITQSPKYLFRKEGQNVTLSCEQNLNHDAMYWYRQDPGQGLRLIYYSQIVNDFQKGDIAEGYSVSREKKESFPLTVTSAQKNPTAFYLCATQTGSSGTYEQYFGPGTRLTVT.

The chain recombines TRBV2 with TRBJ2-7; TRBD2 might be the D (5 bases). The germline gives CDR1 SNHLY, CDR2 FYNNEI. This CDR3 comprises 17 residues. Deletions cut 3 bases from V and 7 bases from J, with 25 bases between. Written as DNA, the CDR3 is TGTGCCAGCAGTGAGTCCGGCCCCTCCCTCGGGATGGGGGAGCAGTACTTC. Translating gives CASSESGPSLGMGEQYF.

The chain is built from TRBV7-3 and TRBJ1-1; D ambiguous. Germline CDR1 SGHTA, CDR2 FQGTGA. V lost 0 bases and J 3 bases, leaving 8 bases between the germline ends. The CDR3 is 14 amino acids. The CDR3 DNA reads TGTGCCAGCAGCTTAACTGGGGAGTACACTGAAGCTTTCTTT. It codes for CASSLTGEYTEAFF. Variable domain in full (rest from reference TRBV7-3 and TRBJ1-1): GAGVSQTPSNKVTEKGKYVELRCDPISGHTALYWYRQSLGQGPEFLIYFQGTGAADDSGLPNDRFFAVRPEGSVSTLKIQRTERGDSAVYLCASSLTGEYTEAFFGQGTRLTVV.

The table lists this clone with a count of one. The chain uses TRBV6-1 and TRBJ1-1; D not resolved. CDR3 length equals 13 residues. Trimming removed 8 bases from V and 2 bases from J, with 12 bases in between. The germline gives CDR1 MNHNS, CDR2 SASEGT. The CDR3: CASPPYDNTEAFF. CDR3 nucleotides: TGTGCCAGCCCACCCTATGATAACACTGAAGCTTTCTTT.